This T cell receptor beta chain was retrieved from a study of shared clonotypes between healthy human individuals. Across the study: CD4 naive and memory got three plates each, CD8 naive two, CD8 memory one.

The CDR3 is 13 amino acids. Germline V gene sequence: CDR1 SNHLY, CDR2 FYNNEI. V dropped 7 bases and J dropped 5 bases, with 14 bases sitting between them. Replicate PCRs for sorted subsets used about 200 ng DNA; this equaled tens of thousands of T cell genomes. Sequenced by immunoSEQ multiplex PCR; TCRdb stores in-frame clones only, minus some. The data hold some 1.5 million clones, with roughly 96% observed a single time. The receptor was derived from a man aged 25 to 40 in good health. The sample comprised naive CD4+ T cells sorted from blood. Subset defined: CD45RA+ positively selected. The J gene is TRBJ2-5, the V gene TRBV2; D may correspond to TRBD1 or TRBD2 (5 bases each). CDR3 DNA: TGTGCCAGCACAGGGAGTACCATGGAGACCCAGTACTTC. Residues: CASTGSTMETQYF.